The present T cell receptor beta chain was sequenced within a study of blood T cell repertoires in COVID-19. Study overall: Acute-phase and convalescent COVID-19 samples originated in the United States, Italy and Spain.

In the authors' methods: Estimation of nucleated cell counts relied on the amplification of reference gene primers. Libraries were prepared by immunoSEQ multiplex PCR; TCRdb keeps only in-frame clonotypes and omits some of them. V and J calls and clone size are as listed in that table; D and trimming were resolved from the DNA. The sample contains under 300,000 clones, 80% to 90% of which appear only once. The CDR3 consists of 16 residues. Germline values: CDR1 GTSNPN, CDR2 SVGIG (reference sequence). V was shortened by 2 bases and J by 2 bases, with 16 bases between the two germline ends. The chain recombines TRBV30 with TRBJ1-5; D might be TRBD1 (6 bases). The sequence derives from a man in his 60s with acute or convalescent COVID-19. The sample taken for sequencing was peripheral blood. The CDR3 region is CAWSPRQGPGNQPQHF. In DNA form, the CDR3 reads TGTGCCTGGAGTCCCCGCCAGGGGCCGGGCAATCAGCCCCAGCATTTT.